The present TCR beta chain was sequenced within a study of blood T cell repertoires in COVID-19. Per the germline V gene, CDR1 is SGHNT and CDR2 is YYREEE (reference sequence). The CDR3 totals 12 residues. Between the trimmed V and J ends, which lost 1 base and 9 bases, there was a span of 10 bases. The repertoire was sequenced with immunoSEQ multiplex PCR; TCRdb's copy has only in-frame clones and lacks some. The sample lists a few hundred thousand clones, over 70% occurring once. The chain has TRBV5-4 and TRBJ1-1; D not resolved. The material sequenced was peripheral blood. This receptor was identified in a man aged 50 or older with active or convalescent COVID-19. CDR3 nucleotides: TGTGCCAGCAGCTTGTCGTCCGGGAAAGCTTTCTTT. This translates into CASSLSSGKAFF.